These 19 T cell receptor beta chains share one sample of origin, sequenced in a study of molecular identifiers for immune sequencing clone quantification. TCRdb reprocessed the PCR reads via MiXCR and lists one record per CDR3 protein. The sample records around 480,000 distinct CDR3 sequences, about a fifth being singletons. The sequenced sample was naive CD8+ T cells from blood, with Jurkat cell RNA spiked in. The subset is: FACS-sorted CD8+CD4-CCR7+CD45RA+ naive T cells. The source of these receptors is a human donor in good health. Some libraries in this study had Jurkat cell RNA spiked in.

This clonotype was recorded at least ten times. The chain employs TRBV20-1 and TRBJ1-5; the match to TRBD1 covers 10 bases. Germline CDR1 DFQATT, CDR2 SNEGSKA (reference sequence). V shed 4 bases and J 2 bases; nucleotides not matched to a gene: 5. CDR3 length equals 15 residues. This CDR3 reads CSATLGTGGNQPQHF. CDR3 nucleotides: TGCAGTGCTACACTAGGGACAGGGGGCAATCAGCCCCAGCATTTT.

On this clonotype itself: This may stem from a read error, because a much larger clone lies one nucleotide away. The J gene is TRBJ2-7, the V gene TRBV28, with D perhaps matching TRBD2 (6 bases). From germline, CDR1 is MDHEN and CDR2 SYDVKM. This CDR3 has 14 residues. DNA of the CDR3: TGTGCCTGCAGTTTAGGAGCGGGCCCCTACGAGCAGTACTTC. This translates into CACSLGAGPYEQYF.

This clonotype appeared a few times. The gene calls are TRBV13 and TRBJ2-1; the D gene could be TRBD1 or TRBD2 (5 bases each). The CDR3 spans 13 residues. Germline assignment: CDR1 PRHDT and CDR2 FYEKMQ (reference sequence). Trimming shortened V by 7 bases and J by 10 bases, and 17 bases separated the two germline ends. The CDR3 is CASTPPVEGEQFF. The DNA for the CDR3 is TGTGCCAGCACCCCCCCAGTTGAGGGGGAGCAGTTCTTC.

The chain has TRBV7-3 and TRBJ2-1; 9 bases line up with TRBD2. Germline CDR1 reads SGHTA; CDR2 reads FQGTGA. The CDR3 extends over 16 amino acids. V lost 1 base and J lost 7; bases outside the gene matches: 8. The CDR3 DNA reads as TGTGCCAGCAGCTTAAATGCGGGAGGGCCGGGGAATGAGCAGTTCTTC. Its translation: CASSLNAGGPGNEQFF.

This clonotype was seen ten or more times. The chain combines TRBV7-9 with TRBJ2-3; weak D call: TRBD1 (5 bases). Germline CDR1 and CDR2: SEHNR and FQNEAQ (reference sequence). V lost 1 base to trimming and J lost 4 bases, with 15 bases between them. The CDR3 length is 16 residues. The CDR3 sequence is CASSLVLRAGADTQYF. In DNA, the CDR3 is TGTGCCAGCAGCTTAGTCCTCAGGGCTGGGGCAGATACGCAGTATTTT.

The CDR3 reads CATSEDRSTGELFF. For the CDR3, the DNA is TGTGCCACCAGTGAGGACAGATCAACCGGGGAGCTGTTTTTT. J is TRBJ2-2 and V is TRBV24-1, with D maybe TRBD1 (6 bases). The CDR3 is 14 amino acids. Trimming left V 4 bases short and J 5 bases short, with 10 bases between. Germline CDR1 and CDR2: KGHDR and SFDVKD.

This clonotype was recorded many times. CDR3 loop: CASSYSSTTNYGYTF. In nucleotides, the CDR3 is TGTGCCAGCAGTTACTCGAGTACCACCAACTATGGCTACACCTTC. The V and J genes are TRBV6-5 and TRBJ1-2; no clear D. Deletions cut 0 bases from V and 2 bases from J, with 10 bases between. Germline CDR1 reads MNHEY; CDR2 reads SVGAGI. This CDR3 has 15 amino acids.

This clonotype was picked up many times. The J gene is TRBJ2-2, the V gene TRBV24-1; D is tentatively TRBD1 or TRBD2 (5 bases each). Germline V CDR1 and CDR2: KGHDR, SFDVKD. The V and J ends lost 2 bases and 6 bases respectively, with 9 bases between them. This CDR3 comprises 14 residues. The CDR3: CATSDSLGAGELFF. The CDR3 DNA is TGTGCCACCAGTGATTCCCTGGGGGCCGGGGAGCTGTTTTTT.

Note on this clonotype: One end of the junction fails to match germline, which may point to a read error. This chain joins TRBV5-1 and TRBJ2-3; perhaps TRBD1 as D (6 bases). The CDR3 has 14 amino acids. In germline, CDR1 is SGHRS, CDR2 YFSETQ. The CDR3 nucleotides read TGCGCCAGCAGCTTGGAGGGTAGGACAGATATGCAGTATTTT. This gives the protein CASSLEGRTDMQYF. The full variable domain, completed using reference TRBV5-1 and TRBJ2-3, is KAGVTQTPRYLIKTRGQQVTLSCSPISGHRSVSWYQQTPGQGLQFLFEYFSETQRNKGNFPGRFSGRQFSNSRSEMNVSTLELGDSALYLCASSLEGRTDMQYFGPGTRLTVL.

This clonotype was detected many times. The chain has TRBV4-3 and TRBJ1-1; D gene unclear. Germline values: CDR1 LGHNA, CDR2 YSLEER. The CDR3 spans 13 residues. V lost 0 bases and J 8 bases, leaving 10 bases between the germline ends. Written as DNA, the CDR3 is TGCGCCAGCAGCCAAGACGTGTCCCAAGAAGCTTTCTTT. It yields the protein CASSQDVSQEAFF.

Comments on this clonotype: The CDR3 does not close with the conserved phenylalanine or tryptophan, likely indicating a read error. The genes are TRBV12-3 or TRBV12-4 and TRBJ2-7; no clear D gene. The CDR3 has 18 residues. Deletions cut 5 bases from V and 4 bases from J, with 27 bases between. The DNA of the CDR3 is TGTGCCAGCAGTACCGCAGCCCTCATGGGAACGGTCGGGTACGAGCAGTACCTC. This sequence encodes CASSTAALMGTVGYEQYL.

The rearrangement uses TRBV12-3 or TRBV12-4 and TRBJ2-5; D uncertain. Trimming stripped 5 bases from V and 5 bases from J, with 9 bases between. The CDR3 consists of 12 residues. CDR3 sequence: CASSLYPETQYF. CDR3 DNA: TGTGCCAGCAGTCTTTACCCGGAGACCCAGTACTTC.

In this sample, this clonotype turned up many times. In nucleotides, the CDR3 is TGTGCCTGGAGTAACGGCGGAGAGCAGTTCTTC. As protein: CAWSNGGEQFF. V usage is TRBV30 and J usage is TRBJ2-1, with unresolved D. The CDR3 is 11 residues long. Trimming pared 2 bases from V and 10 bases from J, leaving 9 bases between. Germline V gene sequence: CDR1 GTSNPN, CDR2 SVGIG (reference sequence).

This clonotype showed up many times. The chain is built from TRBV6-2 or TRBV6-3 and TRBJ1-5; TRBD1 matches at 9 bases. The germline CDR1 and CDR2 sequences are MNHEY and SVGEGT. V gave up 4 bases and J gave up 8 bases; unmatched junction bases: 6. The CDR3 contains 14 residues. CDR3 in amino acids: CASSSDRGTKPQHF. The CDR3, as DNA: TGTGCCAGCAGTTCGGACAGGGGCACGAAGCCCCAGCATTTT.

This chain connects TRBV5-1 to TRBJ2-7; no reliable D call. V dropped 1 base and J dropped 0 bases, with 11 bases sitting between them. In germline, CDR1 is SGHRS, CDR2 YFSETQ. The CDR3 extends over 15 amino acids. CDR3 region: CASSLTTGTSYEQYF. CDR3 coding DNA: TGCGCCAGCAGCTTGACTACCGGAACCTCCTACGAGCAGTACTTC.

The chain combines TRBV7-2 with TRBJ2-5; 7 bases map to TRBD1. J gave up 3 bases and V 3 bases, and 7 bases lay outside the gene matches. Germline V gene sequence: CDR1 SGHTA, CDR2 FQGNSA. The CDR3 runs 15 residues. DNA for the CDR3: TGTGCCAGCAGCTTGGGACAGTTAGATAAAGAGACCCAGTACTTC. Translated: CASSLGQLDKETQYF. The complete variable domain, with remaining parts taken from reference TRBV7-2 and TRBJ2-5, reads GAGVSQSPSNKVTEKGKDVELRCDPISGHTALYWYRQSLGQGLEFLIYFQGNSAPDKSGLPSDRFSAERTGGSVSTLTIQRTQQEDSAVYLCASSLGQLDKETQYFGPGTRLLVL.

This clonotype was counted between two and nine times. V usage is TRBV20-1 and J usage is TRBJ2-1; 16 bases agree with TRBD2. This CDR3 has 16 residues. The V segment lost 0 bases and the J segment 9 bases; nucleotides outside the gene matches: 5. CDR1 is DFQATT and CDR2 is SNEGSKA in the germline V gene (reference sequence). Written as DNA, the CDR3 is TGCAGTGCTAGAGACAGGGGACTAGCGGGAGGGGGTGAGCAGTTCTTC. It specifies CSARDRGLAGGGEQFF.

This clonotype appeared many times. One junction end does not reproduce the germline sequence, and a read error may be involved. V is TRBV30 and J is TRBJ2-7; D remains unclear. This CDR3 contains 8 residues. Per the germline V gene, CDR1 is GTSNPN and CDR2 is SVGIG (reference sequence). The CDR3 sequence is CAWIPPDF. DNA of the CDR3: TGTGCCTGGATCCCCCCGGACTTC.

The J gene is TRBJ2-7, the V gene TRBV29-1; tentatively, D is TRBD1 (6 bases). Trimming removed 3 bases from V and 2 bases from J, with 17 bases in between. The CDR3 consists of 15 residues. Germline lookup yields CDR1 SQVTM and CDR2 ANQGSEA. The CDR3: CSVDLGAANPYEQYF. The CDR3 DNA reads as TGCAGCGTTGACCTGGGGGCAGCCAATCCCTACGAGCAGTACTTC.